One T cell receptor (beta chain) is described in this entry. CDR3 length: 14 residues. Looked up from germline, CDR1 is SGHVS and CDR2 is FNYEAQ. Trimming removed 2 bases at V and 4 bases at J, with 8 bases between. Original methodology: Reference gene primer amplification gave nucleated cell count estimates. The data were produced by immunoSEQ multiplex PCR, yet TCRdb's version contains in-frame clones alone and is incomplete. V, J and clone size were drawn from that table, and D and trimming were deduced from the DNA. Here the sample spans tens of thousands of clones, about four fifths being singletons. This entry is derived from a study of blood T cell repertoires in COVID-19. Background on the study: Acute and convalescent COVID-19 samples came from the United States, Italy and Spain.

The sequence derives from a woman aged 60-75 years with acute or convalescent COVID-19. The chain combines TRBV7-6 with TRBJ2-2, with D possibly TRBD2 on 6 matching bases. Source material: peripheral blood. CDR3 in DNA: TGTGCCAGCAGCTTATATAGCGGCACCGGGGAGCTGTTTTTT. This encodes CASSLYSGTGELFF.